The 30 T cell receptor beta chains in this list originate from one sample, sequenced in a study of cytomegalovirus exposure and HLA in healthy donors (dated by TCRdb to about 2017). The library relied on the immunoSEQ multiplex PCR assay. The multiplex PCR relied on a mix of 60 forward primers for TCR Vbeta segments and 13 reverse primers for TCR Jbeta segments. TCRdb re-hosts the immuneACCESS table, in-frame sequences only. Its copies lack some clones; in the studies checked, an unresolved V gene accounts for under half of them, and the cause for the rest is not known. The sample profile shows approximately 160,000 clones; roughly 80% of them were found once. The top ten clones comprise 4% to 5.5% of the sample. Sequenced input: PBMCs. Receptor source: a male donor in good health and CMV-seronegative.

CDR3 in DNA: TGTGCCAGCAGCTTAACCCCGGGAATTAATTCACCCCTCCACTTT. It specifies CASSLTPGINSPLHF. The rearrangement links TRBV7-3 to TRBJ1-6; D is ambiguous. The germline gives CDR1 SGHTA, CDR2 FQGTGA. CDR3 size: 15 residues. The V gene lost 0 bases and the J gene lost 6 bases, with 9 bases spanning the gap.

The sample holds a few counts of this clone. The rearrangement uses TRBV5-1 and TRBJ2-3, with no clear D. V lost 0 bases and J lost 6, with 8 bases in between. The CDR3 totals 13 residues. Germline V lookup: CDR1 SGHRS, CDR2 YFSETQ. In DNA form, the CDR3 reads TGCGCCAGCAGCTTGGCGAATGCGGATACGCAGTATTTT. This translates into CASSLANADTQYF.

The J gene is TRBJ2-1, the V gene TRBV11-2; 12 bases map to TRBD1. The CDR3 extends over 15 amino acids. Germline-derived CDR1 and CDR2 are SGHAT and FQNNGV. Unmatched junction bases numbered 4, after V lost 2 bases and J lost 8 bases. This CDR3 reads CASSLMGQGAYEQFF. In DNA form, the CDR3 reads TGTGCCAGCAGCTTAATGGGACAGGGGGCATATGAGCAGTTCTTC.

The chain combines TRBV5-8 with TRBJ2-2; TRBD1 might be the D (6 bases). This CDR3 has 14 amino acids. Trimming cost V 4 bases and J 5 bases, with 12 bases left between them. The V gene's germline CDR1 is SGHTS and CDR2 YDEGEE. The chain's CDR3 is CASSKGDRTGELFF. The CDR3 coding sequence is TGTGCCAGCAGCAAGGGGGATAGGACCGGGGAGCTGTTTTTT.

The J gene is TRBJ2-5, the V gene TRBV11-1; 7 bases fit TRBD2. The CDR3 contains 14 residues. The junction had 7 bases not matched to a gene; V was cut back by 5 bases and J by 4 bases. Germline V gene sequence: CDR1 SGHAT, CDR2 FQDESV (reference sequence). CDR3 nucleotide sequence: TGTGCCAGCAGCCGGGGGACGGGAGGAGAGACCCAGTACTTC. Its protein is CASSRGTGGETQYF.

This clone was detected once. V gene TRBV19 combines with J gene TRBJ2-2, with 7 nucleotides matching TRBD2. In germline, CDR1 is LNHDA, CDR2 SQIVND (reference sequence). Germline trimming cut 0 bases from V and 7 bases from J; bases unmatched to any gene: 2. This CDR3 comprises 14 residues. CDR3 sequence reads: CASSIDGEGGELFF. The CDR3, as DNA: TGTGCCAGTAGTATAGATGGGGAGGGCGGGGAGCTGTTTTTT.

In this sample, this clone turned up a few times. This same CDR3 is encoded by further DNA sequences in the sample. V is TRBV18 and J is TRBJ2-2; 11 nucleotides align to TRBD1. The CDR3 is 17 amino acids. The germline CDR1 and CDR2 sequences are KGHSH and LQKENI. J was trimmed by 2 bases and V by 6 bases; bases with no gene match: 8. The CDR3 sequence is CASSPDRGLLNTGELFF. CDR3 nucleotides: TGTGCCAGCTCCCCGGACAGGGGGCTTCTTAACACCGGGGAGCTGTTTTTT.

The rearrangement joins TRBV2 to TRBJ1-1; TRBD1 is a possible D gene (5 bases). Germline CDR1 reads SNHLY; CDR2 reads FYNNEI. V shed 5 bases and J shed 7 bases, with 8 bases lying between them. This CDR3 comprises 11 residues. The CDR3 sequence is CASSRQSEAFF. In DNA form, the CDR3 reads TGTGCCAGCAGTAGACAGAGTGAAGCTTTCTTT.

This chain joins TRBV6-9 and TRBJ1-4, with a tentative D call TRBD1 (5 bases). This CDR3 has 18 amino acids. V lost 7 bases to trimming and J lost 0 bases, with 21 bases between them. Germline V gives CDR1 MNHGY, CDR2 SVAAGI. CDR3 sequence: CASNCPEGAETTNEKLFF. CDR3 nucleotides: TGTGCCAGCAATTGTCCAGAAGGGGCGGAAACAACTAATGAAAAACTGTTTTTT.

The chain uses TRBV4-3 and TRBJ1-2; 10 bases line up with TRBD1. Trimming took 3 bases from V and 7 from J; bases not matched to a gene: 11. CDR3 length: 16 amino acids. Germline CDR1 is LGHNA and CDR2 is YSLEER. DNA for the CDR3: TGCGCCAGCAGCCATGCAACCGGGACAGGGGTTACTGGCTACACCTTC. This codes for CASSHATGTGVTGYTF.

CDR3 bases: TGTGCCAGCACCAGCCTAGGGGAGGGCTATGGCTACACCTTC. Amino acids: CASTSLGEGYGYTF. This chain joins TRBV27 and TRBJ1-2; weak D call: TRBD1 (5 bases). The germline V gene encodes CDR1 MNHEY and CDR2 SMNVEV (reference sequence). V lost 7 bases and J lost 4, with 16 bases in between. The CDR3 is made up of 14 amino acids.

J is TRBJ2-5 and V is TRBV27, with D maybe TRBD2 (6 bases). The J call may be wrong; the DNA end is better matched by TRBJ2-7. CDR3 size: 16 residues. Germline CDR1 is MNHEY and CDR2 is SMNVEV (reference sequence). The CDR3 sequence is CASSLFGDGTSYEQYF. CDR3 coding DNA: TGTGCCAGCAGTTTGTTTGGTGACGGGACTTCCTACGAGCAGTACTTC.

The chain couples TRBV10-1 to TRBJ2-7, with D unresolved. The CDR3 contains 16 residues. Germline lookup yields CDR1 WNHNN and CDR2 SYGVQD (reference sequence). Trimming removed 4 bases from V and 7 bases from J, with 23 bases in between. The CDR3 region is CASSARPGTISKEQYF. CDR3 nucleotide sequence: TGCGCCAGCAGTGCACGACCAGGAACAATCAGTAAGGAGCAGTACTTC.

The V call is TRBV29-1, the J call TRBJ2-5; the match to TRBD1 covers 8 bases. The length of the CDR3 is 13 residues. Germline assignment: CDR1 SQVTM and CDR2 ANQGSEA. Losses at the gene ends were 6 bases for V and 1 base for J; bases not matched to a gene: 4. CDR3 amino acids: CSVMDRAQETQYF. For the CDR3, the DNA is TGCAGCGTAATGGACAGGGCCCAAGAGACCCAGTACTTC.

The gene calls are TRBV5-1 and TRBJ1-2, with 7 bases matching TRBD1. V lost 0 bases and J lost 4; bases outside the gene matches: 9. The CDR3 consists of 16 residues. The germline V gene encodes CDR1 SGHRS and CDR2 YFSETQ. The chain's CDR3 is CASSLDRDSAIYGYTF. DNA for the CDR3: TGCGCCAGCAGCTTGGACCGGGACAGTGCTATCTATGGCTACACCTTC. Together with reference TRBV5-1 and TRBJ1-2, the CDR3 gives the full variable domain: KAGVTQTPRYLIKTRGQQVTLSCSPISGHRSVSWYQQTPGQGLQFLFEYFSETQRNKGNFPGRFSGRQFSNSRSEMNVSTLELGDSALYLCASSLDRDSAIYGYTFGSGTRLTVV.

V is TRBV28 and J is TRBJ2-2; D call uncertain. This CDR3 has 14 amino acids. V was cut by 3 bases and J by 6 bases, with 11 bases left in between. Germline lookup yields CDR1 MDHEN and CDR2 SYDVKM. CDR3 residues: CASSFQATSGELFF. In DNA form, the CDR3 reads TGTGCCAGCAGTTTTCAGGCTACTTCCGGGGAGCTGTTTTTT.

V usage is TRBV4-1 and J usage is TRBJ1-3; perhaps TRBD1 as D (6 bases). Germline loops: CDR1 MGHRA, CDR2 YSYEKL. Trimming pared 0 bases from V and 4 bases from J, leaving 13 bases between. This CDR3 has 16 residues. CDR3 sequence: CASSQDNRVWGNTIYF. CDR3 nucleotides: TGCGCCAGCAGCCAAGATAACAGGGTATGGGGAAACACCATATATTTT.

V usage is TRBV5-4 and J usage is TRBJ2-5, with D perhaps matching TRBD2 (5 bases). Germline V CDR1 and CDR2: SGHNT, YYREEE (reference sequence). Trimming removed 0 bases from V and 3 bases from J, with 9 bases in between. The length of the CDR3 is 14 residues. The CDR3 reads CASSLGGWEETQYF. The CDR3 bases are TGTGCCAGCAGCTTGGGCGGGTGGGAAGAGACCCAGTACTTC.

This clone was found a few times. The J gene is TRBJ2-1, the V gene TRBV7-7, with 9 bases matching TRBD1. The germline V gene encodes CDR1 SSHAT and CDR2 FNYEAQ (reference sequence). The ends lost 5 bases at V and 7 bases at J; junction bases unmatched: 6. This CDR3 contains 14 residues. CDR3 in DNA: TGTGCCAGCAGCGCAGGACAGGGGAAGAATGAGCAGTTCTTC. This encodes CASSAGQGKNEQFF.

The CDR3 sequence is CASSEDGTGSNQPQHF. CDR3 sequence (DNA): TGTGCCAGCAGTGAAGATGGGACAGGGAGCAATCAGCCCCAGCATTTT. The V gene is TRBV6-1, the J gene TRBJ1-5; TRBD1 aligns across 9 bases. J gave up 1 base and V 1 base, and 2 bases lay outside the gene matches. The CDR3 is 16 residues long. Germline V gene lookup returns CDR1 MNHNS and CDR2 SASEGT.

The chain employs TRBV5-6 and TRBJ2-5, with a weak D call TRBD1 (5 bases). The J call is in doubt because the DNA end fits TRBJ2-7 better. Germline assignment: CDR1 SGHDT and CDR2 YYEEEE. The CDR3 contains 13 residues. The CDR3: CASRKRGSYEQYF. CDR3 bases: TGTGCCAGCAGAAAAAGGGGTTCCTACGAGCAGTACTTC.

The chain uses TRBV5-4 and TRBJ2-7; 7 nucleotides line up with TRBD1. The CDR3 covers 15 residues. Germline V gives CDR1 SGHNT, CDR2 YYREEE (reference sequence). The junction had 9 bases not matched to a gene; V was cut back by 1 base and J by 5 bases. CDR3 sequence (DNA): TGTGCCAGCAGCTTGACACAGGGGAAGGTCCACGAGCAGTACTTC. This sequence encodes CASSLTQGKVHEQYF.

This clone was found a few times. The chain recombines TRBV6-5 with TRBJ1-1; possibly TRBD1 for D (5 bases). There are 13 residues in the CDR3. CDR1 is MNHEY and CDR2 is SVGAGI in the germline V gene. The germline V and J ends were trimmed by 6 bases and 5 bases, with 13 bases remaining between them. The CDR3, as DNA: TGTGCCAGCAGCCCCCCAGGGATAACTGAAGCTTTCTTT. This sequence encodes CASSPPGITEAFF.

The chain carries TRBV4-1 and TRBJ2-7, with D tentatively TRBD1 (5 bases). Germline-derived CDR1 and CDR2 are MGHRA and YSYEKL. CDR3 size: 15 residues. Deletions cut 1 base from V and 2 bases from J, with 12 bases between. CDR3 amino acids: CASSQGKGLAYEQYF. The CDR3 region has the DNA TGCGCCAGCAGCCAAGGGAAGGGGTTGGCCTACGAGCAGTACTTC.

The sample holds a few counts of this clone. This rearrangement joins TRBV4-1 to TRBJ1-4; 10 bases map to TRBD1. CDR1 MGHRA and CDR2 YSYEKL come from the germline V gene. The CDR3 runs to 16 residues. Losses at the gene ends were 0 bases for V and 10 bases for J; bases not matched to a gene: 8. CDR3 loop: CASSQDRDRGWGKLFF. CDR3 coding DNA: TGCGCCAGCAGCCAAGATCGGGACAGGGGCTGGGGAAAACTGTTTTTT.

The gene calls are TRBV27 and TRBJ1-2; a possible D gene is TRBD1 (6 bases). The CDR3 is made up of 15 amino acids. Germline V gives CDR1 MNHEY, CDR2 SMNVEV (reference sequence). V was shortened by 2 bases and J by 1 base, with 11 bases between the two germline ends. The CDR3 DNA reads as TGTGCCAGCAGTTTAACAGGGCCAGATAACTATGGCTACACCTTC. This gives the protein CASSLTGPDNYGYTF.

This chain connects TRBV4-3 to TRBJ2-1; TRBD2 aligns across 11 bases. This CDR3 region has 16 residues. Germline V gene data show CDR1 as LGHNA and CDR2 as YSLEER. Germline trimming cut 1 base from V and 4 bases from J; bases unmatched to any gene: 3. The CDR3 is CASSQALAGGYNEQFF. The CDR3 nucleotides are TGCGCCAGCAGCCAAGCTCTAGCGGGGGGTTACAATGAGCAGTTCTTC.

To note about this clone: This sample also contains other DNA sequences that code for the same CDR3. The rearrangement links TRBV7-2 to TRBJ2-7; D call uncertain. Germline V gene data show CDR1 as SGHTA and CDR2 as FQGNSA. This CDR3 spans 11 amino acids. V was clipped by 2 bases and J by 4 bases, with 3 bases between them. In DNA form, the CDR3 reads TGTGCCAGCAGCTTACGGTACGAGCAGTACTTC. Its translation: CASSLRYEQYF.

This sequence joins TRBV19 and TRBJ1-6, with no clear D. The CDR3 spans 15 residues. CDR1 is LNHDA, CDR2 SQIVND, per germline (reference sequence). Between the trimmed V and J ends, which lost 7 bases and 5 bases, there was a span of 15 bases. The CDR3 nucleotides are TGTGCCAGTACGGTTGGAGCCTCAGATAATTCACCCCTCCACTTT. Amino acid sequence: CASTVGASDNSPLHF.

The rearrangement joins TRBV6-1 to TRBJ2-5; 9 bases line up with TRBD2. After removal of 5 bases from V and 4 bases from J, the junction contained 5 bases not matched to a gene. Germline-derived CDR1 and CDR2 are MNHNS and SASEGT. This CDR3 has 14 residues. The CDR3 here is CASSTGTSRETQYF. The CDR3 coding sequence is TGTGCCAGCAGTACAGGGACTAGCCGAGAGACCCAGTACTTC.